The T cell receptor beta chain described here comes from a study of blood T cell repertoires in COVID-19. As for the study in general: The United States, Italy and Spain were the sources of the acute and convalescent COVID-19 samples. PBMCs, B-cell-depleted T cells, or T cells were the source of the cDNA or gDNA that made up the material.

Assignment of participants to cohorts was predicated upon participant-reported clinical history. Germline CDR1 reads MNHEY; CDR2 reads SMNVEV (reference sequence). Trimming left V 6 bases short and J 1 base short, with 9 bases between. The CDR3 extends over 13 amino acids. Only in-frame clones appear in the TCRdb table, and some are missing; sequencing was by immunoSEQ multiplex PCR. The repertoire holds some 400,000 clones, over 75% seen once, with around 1.1% in the top ten. The TCR comes from a man under 40 who had recovered from COVID-19. The sequencing sample was made of PBMCs or T cells enriched from blood (not recorded which). The gene calls are TRBV27 and TRBJ1-1; no clear D. The CDR3 nucleotides read TGTGCCAGCAGCCAAGCGGCGAACACTGAAGCTTTCTTT. The encoded protein is CASSQAANTEAFF.